The 3 T cell receptor beta chains given below trace back to one sample, sequenced in a study of blood T cell repertoires in COVID-19. The repertoire was sequenced with immunoSEQ multiplex PCR; TCRdb's copy has only in-frame clones and lacks some. The table has under 45,000 clones, about 88% seen once. The sequenced sample consisted of peripheral blood. The receptors stem from a human donor in a cohort sampled during active COVID-19.

This sequence joins TRBV19 and TRBJ2-7; D is unresolved. Between the trimmed V and J ends, which lost 4 bases and 5 bases, there was a span of 12 bases. Germline CDR1 and CDR2: LNHDA and SQIVND (reference sequence). This CDR3 comprises 13 residues. CDR3 bases: TGTGCCAGTAGTACATGGAGTTTCGACGAGCAGTACGTC. Protein product: CASSTWSFDEQYV.

This clone has just one count. J is TRBJ1-2 and V is TRBV5-4, with D perhaps matching TRBD1 (5 bases). Germline lookup yields CDR1 SGHNT and CDR2 YYREEE (reference sequence). The V end was cut by 0 bases, the J end by 8 bases, with 17 bases between. This CDR3 comprises 15 residues. The CDR3 sequence: CASSLASGGLYGYTF. DNA for the CDR3: TGTGCCAGCAGCTTGGCCTCCGGGGGTTTGTACGGCTACACCTTC.

V usage is TRBV9 and J usage is TRBJ1-4, with 7 bases identical to TRBD1. CDR1 SGDLS and CDR2 YYNGEE come from the germline V gene. This CDR3 has 15 amino acids. Trimming cost V 2 bases and J 4 bases; bases outside gene matches: 5. The CDR3 nucleotides are TGTGCCAGCAGCGTCACAGGGGCCCTTAATGAAAAACTGTTTTTT. Its protein is CASSVTGALNEKLFF.